Listed below are T cell receptor beta chains from one sample, sequenced in a study of identical twins. TCRdb reprocessed the 5' RACE reads with MiXCR, giving one entry per CDR3 protein. The repertoire consists of 400,000 to 550,000 distinct CDR3 sequences, with less than 25% occurring once and the leading ten covering roughly 2.8%. The same data also contributed to another study, on T cells expressing NK-cell markers.

Source material: CD4+ T cells sorted from blood. The receptors here all came from a woman between 18 and 30 years old in good health. Both conserved end residues are part of each CDR3. The D gene is left open where the match is weak. Clone size, where shown, is once, few, many, or a class for clones that have expanded.

clone size: many; V gene: TRBV5-1; J gene: TRBJ2-3; D gene: TRBD2; CDR3 protein: CASRPPGLASDTQYF; CDR3 DNA: TGCGCCAGCAGGCCGCCGGGACTAGCATCAGATACGCAGTATTTT
clone size: many; V gene: TRBV5-1; J gene: TRBJ2-1; D gene: -; CDR3 protein: CASRGPGASYNEQFF; CDR3 DNA: TGCGCCTCCCGGGGACCGGGGGCATCCTACAATGAGCAGTTCTTC
clone size: -; V gene: TRBV6-2/TRBV6-3; J gene: TRBJ1-2; D gene: -; CDR3 protein: CASSYSRDGYTF; CDR3 DNA: TGTGCCAGCAGTTACTCCAGGGATGGCTACACCTTC
clone size: -; V gene: TRBV5-6; J gene: TRBJ2-1; D gene: TRBD2; CDR3 protein: CASSLTSGRAGEQFF; CDR3 DNA: TGTGCCAGCAGCTTGACTAGCGGGAGGGCCGGGGAGCAGTTCTTC
clone size: few; V gene: TRBV6-5; J gene: TRBJ2-7; D gene: -; CDR3 protein: CASSYSRRSYEQYF; CDR3 DNA: TGTGCCAGCAGTTACTCCCGGCGGAGCTACGAGCAGTACTTC
clone size: -; V gene: TRBV20-1; J gene: TRBJ2-7; D gene: TRBD1; CDR3 protein: CSADEGGLREQYF; CDR3 DNA: TGCAGTGCCGACGAAGGGGGCCTACGAGAGCAGTACTTC
clone size: few; V gene: TRBV12-3/TRBV12-4; J gene: TRBJ2-7; D gene: -; CDR3 protein: CASSRAPSEVYEQYF; CDR3 DNA: TGTGCCAGCAGCCGCGCCCCTAGCGAAGTCTACGAGCAGTACTTC
clone size: few; V gene: TRBV12-3/TRBV12-4; J gene: TRBJ1-1; D gene: -; CDR3 protein: CASSPVGANTEAFF; CDR3 DNA: TGTGCCAGCAGCCCAGTAGGGGCGAACACTGAAGCTTTCTTT
clone size: -; V gene: TRBV12-3/TRBV12-4; J gene: TRBJ1-5; D gene: -; CDR3 protein: CASSLALRANQPQHF; CDR3 DNA: TGTGCCAGCAGTTTAGCCCTCCGGGCCAATCAGCCCCAGCATTTT
clone size: few; V gene: TRBV5-1; J gene: TRBJ2-1; D gene: -; CDR3 protein: CASSAKEPYNEQFF; CDR3 DNA: TGCGCCAGCAGTGCAAAGGAGCCGTACAATGAGCAGTTCTTC
clone size: -; V gene: TRBV9; J gene: TRBJ2-7; D gene: -; CDR3 protein: CASSVGGTGLGEQYF; CDR3 DNA: TGTGCCAGCAGCGTAGGGGGGACCGGGCTGGGTGAGCAGTACTTC
clone size: few; V gene: TRBV9; J gene: TRBJ2-5; D gene: -; CDR3 protein: CASSVFNQETQYF; CDR3 DNA: TGTGCCAGCAGCGTCTTTAACCAAGAGACCCAGTACTTC
clone size: few; V gene: TRBV29-1; J gene: TRBJ1-1; D gene: TRBD1; CDR3 protein: CSAAGQAVTEAFF; CDR3 DNA: TGCAGCGCAGCGGGACAGGCGGTCACTGAAGCTTTCTTT
clone size: -; V gene: TRBV2; J gene: TRBJ2-7; D gene: -; CDR3 protein: CASSEGSREQYF; CDR3 DNA: TGTGCCAGCAGTGAAGGATCGCGTGAGCAGTACTTC
clone size: few; V gene: TRBV5-1; J gene: TRBJ2-1; D gene: TRBD2; CDR3 protein: CASSRSSGAHNEQFF; CDR3 DNA: TGCGCCAGCAGCCGCTCGAGCGGGGCCCACAATGAGCAGTTCTTC
clone size: -; V gene: TRBV4-2; J gene: TRBJ2-1; D gene: TRBD2; CDR3 protein: CASSRSRARGGANEQFF; CDR3 DNA: TGTGCCAGCAGCCGAAGCCGGGCCCGCGGGGGGGCCAATGAGCAGTTCTTC
clone size: few; V gene: TRBV9; J gene: TRBJ1-1; D gene: TRBD1; CDR3 protein: CASSVEGQGSEAFF; CDR3 DNA: TGTGCCAGCAGCGTAGAAGGACAGGGTTCTGAAGCTTTCTTT
clone size: -; V gene: TRBV5-1; J gene: TRBJ2-3; D gene: -; CDR3 protein: CASSGRTRLDTQYF; CDR3 DNA: TGCGCCAGCAGCGGTCGAACTAGACTAGATACGCAGTATTTT
clone size: -; V gene: TRBV25-1; J gene: TRBJ2-7; D gene: -; CDR3 protein: CASSERWGGEQYF; CDR3 DNA: TGTGCCAGCAGTGAACGCTGGGGAGGCGAGCAGTACTTC
clone size: few; V gene: TRBV29-1; J gene: TRBJ2-3; D gene: -; CDR3 protein: CSVESLSSTDTQYF; CDR3 DNA: TGCAGCGTTGAAAGCTTGTCTAGCACAGATACGCAGTATTTT
clone size: -; V gene: TRBV5-1; J gene: TRBJ2-3; D gene: -; CDR3 protein: CASTQEDTQYF; CDR3 DNA: TGCGCCAGCACTCAGGAAGATACGCAGTATTTT
clone size: -; V gene: TRBV29-1; J gene: TRBJ1-1; D gene: -; CDR3 protein: CSTRGMNTEAFF; CDR3 DNA: TGCAGCACACGGGGGATGAACACTGAAGCTTTCTTT
clone size: few; V gene: TRBV3-1; J gene: TRBJ2-7; D gene: TRBD2; CDR3 protein: CASKSGSDNEQYF; CDR3 DNA: TGTGCCAGCAAAAGCGGGAGCGACAACGAGCAGTACTTC
clone size: -; V gene: TRBV20-1; J gene: TRBJ2-7; D gene: -; CDR3 protein: CSALGDSTYEQYF; CDR3 DNA: TGCAGTGCCCTAGGAGATTCGACCTACGAGCAGTACTTC
clone size: -; V gene: TRBV20-1; J gene: TRBJ1-5; D gene: TRBD1; CDR3 protein: CSARLQGAVQPQHF; CDR3 DNA: TGCAGTGCTAGATTGCAGGGGGCCGTCCAGCCCCAGCATTTT
clone size: few; V gene: TRBV20-1; J gene: TRBJ2-3; D gene: TRBD2; CDR3 protein: CSARDFPSGSDTQYF; CDR3 DNA: TGCAGTGCTAGAGATTTCCCTAGCGGGAGCGATACGCAGTATTTT
clone size: -; V gene: TRBV9; J gene: TRBJ2-2; D gene: TRBD2; CDR3 protein: CASGLAGGTNTGELFF; CDR3 DNA: TGTGCCAGCGGACTAGCGGGAGGGACAAACACCGGGGAGCTGTTTTTT
clone size: few; V gene: TRBV20-1; J gene: TRBJ2-1; D gene: -; CDR3 protein: CSARVPSLNEQFF; CDR3 DNA: TGCAGTGCTAGAGTACCTAGCCTCAATGAGCAGTTCTTC
clone size: -; V gene: TRBV10-3; J gene: TRBJ1-2; D gene: TRBD1; CDR3 protein: CAISDRLRDRGDGYTF; CDR3 DNA: TGTGCCATCAGTGATCGGTTGAGGGACAGGGGTGATGGCTACACCTTC
clone size: few; V gene: TRBV4-3; J gene: TRBJ2-7; D gene: -; CDR3 protein: CASSQLMGASYEQYF; CDR3 DNA: TGCGCCAGCAGCCAGCTAATGGGTGCCTCCTACGAGCAGTACTTC
clone size: few; V gene: TRBV12-3/TRBV12-4; J gene: TRBJ2-7; D gene: -; CDR3 protein: CASSLGYTYEQYF; CDR3 DNA: TGTGCCAGCAGTTTAGGCTATACCTACGAGCAGTACTTC
clone size: -; V gene: TRBV6-1; J gene: TRBJ2-7; D gene: -; CDR3 protein: CASSPYRTGYEQYF; CDR3 DNA: TGTGCCAGCAGTCCCTACAGGACTGGCTACGAGCAGTACTTC
clone size: -; V gene: TRBV27; J gene: TRBJ2-1; D gene: TRBD2; CDR3 protein: CASSKTSGEQFF; CDR3 DNA: TGTGCCAGCAGCAAAACTAGCGGCGAGCAGTTCTTC
clone size: -; V gene: TRBV12-3/TRBV12-4; J gene: TRBJ2-1; D gene: -; CDR3 protein: CASTVDRAHGGEQFF; CDR3 DNA: TGTGCCAGCACCGTCGACAGGGCCCACGGGGGTGAGCAGTTCTTC
clone size: few; V gene: TRBV12-3/TRBV12-4; J gene: TRBJ1-1; D gene: -; CDR3 protein: CASSLGRDVEAFF; CDR3 DNA: TGTGCCAGCAGTTTAGGGCGGGACGTTGAAGCTTTCTTT
clone size: few; V gene: TRBV12-3/TRBV12-4; J gene: TRBJ2-4; D gene: -; CDR3 protein: CASMWVGKNIQYF; CDR3 DNA: TGTGCCAGCATGTGGGTGGGTAAAAACATTCAGTACTTC
clone size: few; V gene: TRBV12-3/TRBV12-4; J gene: TRBJ2-5; D gene: -; CDR3 protein: CASSFTPLQETQYF; CDR3 DNA: TGTGCCAGCAGTTTCACCCCCCTCCAAGAGACCCAGTACTTC
clone size: -; V gene: TRBV30; J gene: TRBJ1-5; D gene: -; CDR3 protein: CAWSVKGWNIGNQPQHF; CDR3 DNA: TGTGCCTGGAGTGTGAAAGGGTGGAATATCGGCAATCAGCCCCAGCATTTT
clone size: -; V gene: TRBV30; J gene: TRBJ1-1; D gene: TRBD1; CDR3 protein: CAWRGYKGGRRKITEAFF; CDR3 DNA: TGTGCCTGGAGAGGTTACAAAGGGGGCAGGAGGAAAATAACTGAAGCTTTCTTT
clone size: -; V gene: TRBV6-1; J gene: TRBJ1-3; D gene: -; CDR3 protein: CASTFTSREAGNTIYF; CDR3 DNA: TGTGCCAGCACCTTTACCTCCAGGGAGGCTGGAAACACCATATATTTT
clone size: once; V gene: TRBV3-1; J gene: TRBJ2-7; D gene: -; CDR3 protein: CASSQQTGSGEQYF; CDR3 DNA: TGTGCCAGCAGCCAACAGACGGGCTCCGGCGAGCAGTACTTC
clone size: -; V gene: TRBV12-3/TRBV12-4; J gene: TRBJ1-1; D gene: -; CDR3 protein: CASTLQGSKEAFF; CDR3 DNA: TGTGCCAGCACCTTACAGGGCTCTAAGGAAGCTTTCTTT
clone size: few; V gene: TRBV11-2; J gene: TRBJ1-6; D gene: -; CDR3 protein: CASSPAGRAANSPLHF; CDR3 DNA: TGTGCCAGCAGCCCAGCGGGCAGGGCAGCTAATTCACCCCTCCACTTT
clone size: few; V gene: TRBV20-1; J gene: TRBJ2-7; D gene: -; CDR3 protein: CSASRGSNEQYF; CDR3 DNA: TGCAGTGCTAGTCGGGGTTCTAACGAGCAGTACTTC
clone size: few; V gene: TRBV5-1; J gene: TRBJ2-1; D gene: -; CDR3 protein: CASSLPNSYNEQFF; CDR3 DNA: TGCGCCAGCAGCTTGCCTAACTCCTACAATGAGCAGTTCTTC
clone size: -; V gene: TRBV6-2/TRBV6-3; J gene: TRBJ2-1; D gene: -; CDR3 protein: CASSYQYEQFF; CDR3 DNA: TGTGCCAGCAGTTATCAGTATGAGCAGTTCTTC
clone size: few; V gene: TRBV28; J gene: TRBJ2-7; D gene: -; CDR3 protein: CASSILTGGEQYF; CDR3 DNA: TGTGCCAGCAGTATACTGACCGGCGGGGAGCAGTACTTC
clone size: -; V gene: TRBV15; J gene: TRBJ2-7; D gene: -; CDR3 protein: CATSRVGNFYEQYF; CDR3 DNA: TGTGCCACCAGCAGAGTCGGCAACTTCTACGAGCAGTACTTC
clone size: -; V gene: TRBV2; J gene: TRBJ2-1; D gene: -; CDR3 protein: CAGGRLMEPNEQFF; CDR3 DNA: TGTGCCGGAGGACGGTTAATGGAGCCGAATGAGCAGTTCTTC
clone size: -; V gene: TRBV5-1; J gene: TRBJ1-1; D gene: -; CDR3 protein: CASSLEPIATEAFF; CDR3 DNA: TGCGCCAGCAGCTTGGAACCAATCGCCACTGAAGCTTTCTTT
clone size: -; V gene: TRBV5-1; J gene: TRBJ1-2; D gene: -; CDR3 protein: CASSLDTSDYGYTF; CDR3 DNA: TGCGCCAGCAGCTTGGATACCTCAGACTATGGCTACACCTTC